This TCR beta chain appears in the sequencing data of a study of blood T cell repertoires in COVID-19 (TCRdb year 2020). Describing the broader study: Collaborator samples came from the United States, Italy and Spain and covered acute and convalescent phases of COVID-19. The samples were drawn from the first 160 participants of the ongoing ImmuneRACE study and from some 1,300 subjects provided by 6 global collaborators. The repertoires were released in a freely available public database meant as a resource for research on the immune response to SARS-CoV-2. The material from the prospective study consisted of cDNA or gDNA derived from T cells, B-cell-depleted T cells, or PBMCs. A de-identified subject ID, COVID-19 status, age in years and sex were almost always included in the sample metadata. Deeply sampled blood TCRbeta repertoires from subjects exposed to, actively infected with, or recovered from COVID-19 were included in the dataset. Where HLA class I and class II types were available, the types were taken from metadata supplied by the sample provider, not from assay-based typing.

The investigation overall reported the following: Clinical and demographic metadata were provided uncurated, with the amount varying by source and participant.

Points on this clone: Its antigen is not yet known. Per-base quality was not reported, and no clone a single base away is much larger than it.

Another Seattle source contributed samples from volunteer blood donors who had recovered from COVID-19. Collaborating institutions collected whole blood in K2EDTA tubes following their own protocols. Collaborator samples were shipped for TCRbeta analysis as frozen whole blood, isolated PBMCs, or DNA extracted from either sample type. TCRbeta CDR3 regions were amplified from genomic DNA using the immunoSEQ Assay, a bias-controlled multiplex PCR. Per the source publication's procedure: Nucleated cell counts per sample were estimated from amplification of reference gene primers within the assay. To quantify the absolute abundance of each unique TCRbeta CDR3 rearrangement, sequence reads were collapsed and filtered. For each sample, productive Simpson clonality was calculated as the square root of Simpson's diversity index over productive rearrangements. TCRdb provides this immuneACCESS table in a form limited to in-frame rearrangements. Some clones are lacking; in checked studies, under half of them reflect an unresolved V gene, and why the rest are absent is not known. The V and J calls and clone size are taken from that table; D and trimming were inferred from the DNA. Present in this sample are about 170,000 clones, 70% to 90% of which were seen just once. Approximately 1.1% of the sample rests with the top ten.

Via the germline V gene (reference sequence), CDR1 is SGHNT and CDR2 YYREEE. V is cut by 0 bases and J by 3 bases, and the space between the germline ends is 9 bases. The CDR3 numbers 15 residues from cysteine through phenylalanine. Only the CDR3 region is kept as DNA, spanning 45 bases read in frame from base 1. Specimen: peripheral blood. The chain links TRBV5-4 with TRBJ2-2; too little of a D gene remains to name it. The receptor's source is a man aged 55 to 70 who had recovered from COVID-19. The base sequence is TGTGCCAGCAGCTTGGGGCAGGATCACACCGGGGAGCTGTTTTTT. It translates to CASSLGQDHTGELFF.